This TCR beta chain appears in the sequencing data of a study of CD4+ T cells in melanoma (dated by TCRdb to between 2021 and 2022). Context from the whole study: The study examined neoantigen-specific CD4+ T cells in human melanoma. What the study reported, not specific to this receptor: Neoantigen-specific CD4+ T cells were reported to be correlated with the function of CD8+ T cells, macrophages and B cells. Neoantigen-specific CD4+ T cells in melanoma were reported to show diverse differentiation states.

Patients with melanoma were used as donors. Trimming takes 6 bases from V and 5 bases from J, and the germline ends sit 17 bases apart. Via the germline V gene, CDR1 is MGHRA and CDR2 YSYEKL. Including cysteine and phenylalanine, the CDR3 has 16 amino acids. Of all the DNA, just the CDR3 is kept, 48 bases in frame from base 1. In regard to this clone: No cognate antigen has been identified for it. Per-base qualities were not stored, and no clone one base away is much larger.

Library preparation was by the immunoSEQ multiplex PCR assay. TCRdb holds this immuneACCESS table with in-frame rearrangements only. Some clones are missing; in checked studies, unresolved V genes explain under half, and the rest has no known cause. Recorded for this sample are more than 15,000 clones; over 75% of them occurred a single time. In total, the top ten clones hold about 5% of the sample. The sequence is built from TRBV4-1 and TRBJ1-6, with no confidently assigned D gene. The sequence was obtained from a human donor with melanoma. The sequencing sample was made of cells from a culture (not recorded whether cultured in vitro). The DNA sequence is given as TGCGCCAGCAGTGGGCGCTATCCCGGGGATAATTCACCCCTCCACTTT. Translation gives CASSGRYPGDNSPLHF.